One and the same sample provided the 21 T cell receptor beta chains below, sequenced in a study of blood T cell repertoires in COVID-19. The repertoire was sequenced with immunoSEQ multiplex PCR; TCRdb's copy has only in-frame clones and lacks some. This sample yields about 130,000 clones, of which 88% are seen a single time; 10% belongs to the top ten. The specimen was peripheral blood. The receptors derive from a man aged 50 to 59 with acute or convalescent COVID-19.

V and J are TRBV5-4 and TRBJ1-1; TRBD1 is a possible D gene (5 bases). This CDR3 region has 14 residues. Trimming removed 5 bases at V and 2 bases at J, with 13 bases between. CDR1 and CDR2 (germline): SGHNT, YYREEE (reference sequence). CDR3 sequence: CASRQPGVNTEAFF. In DNA, the CDR3 is TGTGCCAGCAGGCAGCCGGGGGTAAACACTGAAGCTTTCTTT.

This chain joins TRBV9 and TRBJ1-6; the D gene is possibly TRBD1 (5 bases). The CDR3 runs to 14 residues. Germline CDR1 reads SGDLS; CDR2 reads YYNGEE. V lost 3 bases to trimming and J lost 3 bases, with 7 bases between them. The CDR3 protein is CASSGQFYNSPLHF. In DNA, the CDR3 is TGTGCCAGCAGCGGACAGTTCTATAATTCACCCCTCCACTTT.

The V and J genes are TRBV7-2 and TRBJ2-3, with TRBD2 identical over 12 bases. Germline V gene sequence: CDR1 SGHTA, CDR2 FQGNSA. The trim removed 5 bases at V and 4 bases at J, leaving 10 bases unmatched. The CDR3 covers 17 residues. This chain's CDR3 is CASSQRFLAGGADTQYF. Here the CDR3 DNA reads TGTGCCAGCAGCCAGAGGTTTCTAGCGGGAGGGGCAGATACGCAGTATTTT. Based on the CDR3 plus reference TRBV7-2 and TRBJ2-3, the full variable domain is GAGVSQSPSNKVTEKGKDVELRCDPISGHTALYWYRQSLGQGLEFLIYFQGNSAPDKSGLPSDRFSAERTGGSVSTLTIQRTQQEDSAVYLCASSQRFLAGGADTQYFGPGTRLTVL.

V usage is TRBV30 and J usage is TRBJ1-1, with unresolved D. This CDR3 has 12 amino acids. CDR1 is GTSNPN and CDR2 is SVGIG in the germline V gene (reference sequence). V lost 8 bases and J lost 6, with 16 bases in between. This chain's CDR3 is CARNQPPAEAFF. The CDR3 DNA reads as TGTGCCCGGAACCAACCTCCGGCTGAAGCTTTCTTT. The full variable domain, with the rest looked up from reference TRBV30 and TRBJ1-1, is SQTIHQWPATLVQPVGSPLSLECTVEGTSNPNLYWYRQAAGRGLQLLFYSVGIGQISSEVPQNLSASRPQDRQFILSSKKLLLSDSGFYLCARNQPPAEAFFGQGTRLTVV.

The gene calls are TRBV19 and TRBJ1-1, with D hard to call. Germline values: CDR1 LNHDA, CDR2 SQIVND (reference sequence). CDR3 length: 14 residues. V was clipped by 5 bases and J by 0 bases, with 10 bases between them. The chain's CDR3 is CASSLAGLNTEAFF. DNA of the CDR3: TGTGCCAGTAGTTTAGCGGGTTTGAACACTGAAGCTTTCTTT.

This clone was detected a few times. The V gene is TRBV14, the J gene TRBJ2-7, with 9 bases fitting TRBD1. V was pared by 6 bases and J by 1 base, with 13 bases of the junction left unmatched. CDR1 and CDR2 (germline): SGHDN, FVKESK. The CDR3 consists of 17 residues. The CDR3 is CASSSAPGQGQSYEQYF. CDR3 DNA sequence: TGTGCCAGCAGTTCCGCCCCAGGACAGGGGCAGTCCTACGAGCAGTACTTC.

This chain joins TRBV2 and TRBJ1-5; possibly TRBD1 for D (6 bases). Germline CDR1 SNHLY, CDR2 FYNNEI. The CDR3 contains 16 residues. V gave up 4 bases and J gave up 0 bases, with 13 bases separating them. CDR3 region: CASSADSTNSNQPQHF. In DNA, the CDR3 is TGTGCCAGCAGTGCGGACAGTACCAATAGCAATCAGCCCCAGCATTTT.

The chain is built from TRBV6-5 and TRBJ2-7; 9 nucleotides line up with TRBD2. Germline V gene lookup returns CDR1 MNHEY and CDR2 SVGAGI. The CDR3 has 14 residues. V lost 5 bases and J lost 3; bases outside the gene matches: 5. The CDR3 nucleotides are TGTGCCAGCAGTCCAAGCGGGGGGAACTACGAGCAGTACTTC. It is translated as CASSPSGGNYEQYF.

The rearrangement links TRBV18 to TRBJ2-1, with 8 bases lining up with TRBD2. Trimming took 6 bases from V and 2 from J; bases not matched to a gene: 3. From germline, CDR1 is KGHSH and CDR2 LQKENI. CDR3 length: 14 residues. The CDR3 DNA reads as TGTGCCAGCTCGAAGCGGGAGACCTACAATGAGCAGTTCTTC. Translation: CASSKRETYNEQFF.

This sequence joins TRBV6-5 and TRBJ1-2; D might be TRBD1 (6 bases). Trimming cost V 4 bases and J 1 base, with 16 bases left between them. The CDR3 is made up of 16 amino acids. The germline CDR1 and CDR2 sequences are MNHEY and SVGAGI. The CDR3, as DNA: TGTGCCAGCAGTTTTGGAGGACAGAATAATAACTATGGCTACACCTTC. Translation gives CASSFGGQNNNYGYTF.

J is TRBJ1-6 and V is TRBV11-2; the D gene is possibly TRBD1 (5 bases). Germline V gene data show CDR1 as SGHAT and CDR2 as FQNNGV. The ends were cut back, 4 bases at V and 7 bases at J, with 17 bases in the middle. CDR3 length equals 16 residues. The CDR3, as DNA: TGTGCCAGCAGCTCCCTTAGGGGTTTGAAAAATTCACCCCTCCACTTT. Amino acid sequence: CASSSLRGLKNSPLHF.

The chain is built from TRBV5-6 and TRBJ1-4; D unclear. Per germline, CDR1 SGHDT and CDR2 YYEEEE. This CDR3 spans 12 amino acids. Trimming stripped 2 bases from V and 10 bases from J, with 9 bases between. CDR3 coding DNA: TGTGCCAGCAGCTTAGAGGGTAGAAAACTGTTTTTT. Translation: CASSLEGRKLFF. The full variable domain, completed using reference TRBV5-6 and TRBJ1-4, is DAGVTQSPTHLIKTRGQQVTLRCSPKSGHDTVSWYQQALGQGPQFIFQYYEEEERQRGNFPDRFSGHQFPNYSSELNVNALLLGDSALYLCASSLEGRKLFFGSGTQLSVL.

The chain links TRBV7-9 to TRBJ1-4; 9 bases map to TRBD1. Germline lookup yields CDR1 SEHNR and CDR2 FQNEAQ (reference sequence). Losses at the gene ends were 5 bases for V and 6 bases for J; bases not matched to a gene: 7. The CDR3 contains 15 residues. The CDR3 region has the DNA TGTGCCAGCAGCGTACAGGGGGCGCGGGATGAAAAACTGTTTTTT. It is translated as CASSVQGARDEKLFF. Combining the CDR3 with reference TRBV7-9 and TRBJ1-4 gives the whole variable domain DTGVSQNPRHKITKRGQNVTFRCDPISEHNRLYWYRQTLGQGPEFLTYFQNEAQLEKSRLLSDRFSAERPKGSFSTLEIQRTEQGDSAMYLCASSVQGARDEKLFFGSGTQLSVL.

V is TRBV28 and J is TRBJ1-2; a weak D match, TRBD1 (5 bases). The CDR3 extends over 13 amino acids. V lost 6 bases to trimming and J lost 9 bases, with 17 bases between them. Germline CDR1 reads MDHEN; CDR2 reads SYDVKM. CDR3 amino acids: CASRLPIGASYTF. CDR3 in DNA: TGTGCCAGCAGACTCCCGATTGGGGCCAGCTACACCTTC.

The rearrangement uses TRBV5-1 and TRBJ2-1, with 8 bases fitting TRBD2. This CDR3 is built from 15 residues. V dropped 0 bases and J dropped 7; count of bases not matched to a gene: 6. Germline V gene data show CDR1 as SGHRS and CDR2 as YFSETQ. The CDR3 sequence is CASSLEDGGANEQFF. CDR3 DNA sequence: TGCGCCAGCAGCTTGGAGGACGGGGGGGCAAATGAGCAGTTCTTC. Full variable domain (outside the CDR3, taken from reference TRBV5-1 and TRBJ2-1): KAGVTQTPRYLIKTRGQQVTLSCSPISGHRSVSWYQQTPGQGLQFLFEYFSETQRNKGNFPGRFSGRQFSNSRSEMNVSTLELGDSALYLCASSLEDGGANEQFFGPGTRLTVL.

V is TRBV29-1 and J is TRBJ1-1; no reliable D call. Trimming left V 7 bases short and J 0 bases short, with 12 bases between. Looked up from germline, CDR1 is SQVTM and CDR2 is ANQGSEA. The length of the CDR3 is 13 residues. The DNA of the CDR3 is TGCAGCGGGGGAAGGAGGTTGAACACTGAAGCTTTCTTT. It yields the protein CSGGRRLNTEAFF.

Remarks on this clone: A read error may account for a junction end that differs from germline. This chain connects TRBV6-5 to TRBJ2-7; D is perhaps TRBD1 (6 bases). The CDR3 sequence is 14 residues long. The germline CDR1 and CDR2 sequences are MNHEY and SVGAGI. The CDR3 DNA sequence: TGTGCCACCTTAGAGAACCCTGGGGGCTACCAGCAGTACTTC. Its protein is CATLENPGGYQQYF.

This clone has only a few counts. This sequence joins TRBV28 and TRBJ2-3; unclear D gene. The CDR3 is made up of 16 amino acids. Germline V gene lookup returns CDR1 MDHEN and CDR2 SYDVKM. V was clipped by 7 bases and J by 0 bases, with 17 bases between them. The CDR3 coding sequence is TGTGCCAGCACCCCTGTTTGGCCGACTAGCACAGATACGCAGTATTTT. It specifies CASTPVWPTSTDTQYF.

This clone was counted only a few times. This chain links TRBV28 with TRBJ1-4; 10 bases line up with TRBD1. This CDR3 is 14 amino acids long. Germline CDR1 is MDHEN and CDR2 is SYDVKM. J was trimmed by 5 bases and V by 6 bases; bases with no gene match: 3. The CDR3 loop reads CASSWGQGNEKLFF. DNA for the CDR3: TGTGCCAGCAGCTGGGGACAGGGGAATGAAAAACTGTTTTTT.

This clone has a handful of counts. J is TRBJ2-3 and V is TRBV7-9; 9 bases agree with TRBD1. The CDR3 is 14 residues long. Germline CDR1 is SEHNR and CDR2 is FQNEAQ (reference sequence). The junction had 3 bases not matched to a gene; V was cut back by 6 bases and J by 2 bases. This CDR3 is CASRGTGLTDTQYF. In DNA form, the CDR3 reads TGTGCCAGCAGGGGGACAGGGCTCACAGATACGCAGTATTTT.

This sequence joins TRBV3-1 (or the pseudogene TRBV3-2) and TRBJ1-2; 7 bases are a match to TRBD1. Germline V gives CDR1 LGHDT, CDR2 YNNKEL (reference sequence). The CDR3 has 14 residues. With 5 bases clipped from V and 8 bases from J, the junction kept 11 bases outside the gene matches. DNA of the CDR3: TGTGCCAGCAGCACCCACCGACAGGGCTTGGGCTACACCTTC. As protein: CASSTHRQGLGYTF.